The clone carrying this T cell receptor (beta chain) appeared once. These data are taken from a study of blood T cell repertoires in COVID-19. Overall study: For recovered donors of Cohort 3, there were two negative PCRs, clearance, or symptom resolution.

In the study's own analysis: Researchers report that nucleated cell counts were estimated from reference gene primer amplification. Profiled with immunoSEQ multiplex PCR; TCRdb holds only in-frame clones, not every one. From that table come the V and J calls and clone size; the DNA was used to work out D and trimming. The data show about 210,000 clones, roughly 86% seen once. Cohort allocation depended upon clinical history that participants reported. CDR1 LGHNA and CDR2 YNFKEQ come from the germline V gene. The ends lost 1 base at V and 4 bases at J; junction bases unmatched: 7. The CDR3 runs to 16 residues.

The sample taken for sequencing was PBMCs or T cells enriched from blood (not recorded which). This chain joins TRBV4-2 and TRBJ2-7; 10 bases line up with TRBD2. The receptor was derived from a woman between 40 and 50 years old in a cohort exposed to, infected with or recovered from COVID-19 (not recorded which). The DNA of the CDR3 is TGTGCCAGCAGCCAAGGGGCTAGCGGGAGTGCTTACGAGCAGTACTTC. Residues: CASSQGASGSAYEQYF.